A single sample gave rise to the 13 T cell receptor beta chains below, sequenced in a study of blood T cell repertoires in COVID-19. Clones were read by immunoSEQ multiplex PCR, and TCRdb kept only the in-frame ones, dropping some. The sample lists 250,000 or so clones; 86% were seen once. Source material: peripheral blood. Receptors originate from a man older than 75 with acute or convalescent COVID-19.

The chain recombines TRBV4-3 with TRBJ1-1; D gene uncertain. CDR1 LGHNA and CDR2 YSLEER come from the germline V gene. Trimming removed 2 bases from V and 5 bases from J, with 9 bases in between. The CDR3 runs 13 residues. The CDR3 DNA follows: TGCGCCAGCAGCCAAAGTCGGTGGACTGAAGCTTTCTTT. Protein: CASSQSRWTEAFF.

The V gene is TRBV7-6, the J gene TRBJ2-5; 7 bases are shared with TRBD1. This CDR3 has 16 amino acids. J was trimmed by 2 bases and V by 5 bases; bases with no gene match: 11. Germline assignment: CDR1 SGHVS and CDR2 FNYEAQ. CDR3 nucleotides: TGTGCCAGCAGCCCAGTAGGGGGCAGCCTTCAAGAGACCCAGTACTTC. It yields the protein CASSPVGGSLQETQYF.

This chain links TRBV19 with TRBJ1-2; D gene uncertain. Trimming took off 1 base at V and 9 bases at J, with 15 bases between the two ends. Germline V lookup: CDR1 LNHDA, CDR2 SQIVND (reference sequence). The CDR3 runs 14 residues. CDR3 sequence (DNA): TGTGCCAGTAGTATAGCCGCTCGGGCGGGGAGCTACACCTTC. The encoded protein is CASSIAARAGSYTF.

The CDR3 is CASSLAGFGNTIYF. DNA for the CDR3: TGTGCCAGCAGTCTAGCGGGGTTTGGAAACACCATATATTTT. The rearrangement uses TRBV28 and TRBJ1-3, with D unresolved. Germline values: CDR1 MDHEN, CDR2 SYDVKM. The CDR3 covers 14 residues. The V end lost 5 bases, the J end lost 3 bases, and 11 bases lay between the germline ends.

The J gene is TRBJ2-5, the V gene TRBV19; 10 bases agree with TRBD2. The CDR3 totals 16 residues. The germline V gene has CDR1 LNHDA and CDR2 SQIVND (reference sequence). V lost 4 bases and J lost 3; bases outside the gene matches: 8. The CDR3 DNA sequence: TGTGCCAGTAGTAACCTACTAGCGGGGACAGAAGAGACCCAGTACTTC. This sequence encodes CASSNLLAGTEETQYF.

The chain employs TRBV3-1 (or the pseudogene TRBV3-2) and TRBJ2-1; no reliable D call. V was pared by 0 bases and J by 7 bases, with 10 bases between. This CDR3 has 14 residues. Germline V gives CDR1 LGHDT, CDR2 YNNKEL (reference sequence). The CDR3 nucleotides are TGTGCCAGCAGCCAAGAACGAGTGAGGAATGAGCAGTTCTTC. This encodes CASSQERVRNEQFF.

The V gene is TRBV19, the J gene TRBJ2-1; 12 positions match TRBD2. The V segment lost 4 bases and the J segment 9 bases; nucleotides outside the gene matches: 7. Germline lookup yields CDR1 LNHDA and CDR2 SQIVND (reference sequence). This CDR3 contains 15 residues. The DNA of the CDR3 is TGTGCCAGTAGTAGACTAGCGGGAGATGGCCGTGAGCAGTTCTTC. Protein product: CASSRLAGDGREQFF.

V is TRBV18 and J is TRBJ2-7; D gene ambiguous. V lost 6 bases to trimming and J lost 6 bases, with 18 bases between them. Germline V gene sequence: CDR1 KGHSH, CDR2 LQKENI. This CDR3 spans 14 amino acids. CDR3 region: CASSARTRIAEQYF. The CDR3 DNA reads TGTGCCAGCTCCGCCAGAACTCGAATAGCCGAGCAGTACTTC.

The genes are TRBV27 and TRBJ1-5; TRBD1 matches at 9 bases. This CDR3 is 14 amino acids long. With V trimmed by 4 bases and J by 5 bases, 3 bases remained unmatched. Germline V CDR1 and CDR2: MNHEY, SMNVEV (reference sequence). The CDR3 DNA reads TGTGCCAGCAGTTCCCGACAGGGGGATCAGCCCCAGCATTTT. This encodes CASSSRQGDQPQHF.

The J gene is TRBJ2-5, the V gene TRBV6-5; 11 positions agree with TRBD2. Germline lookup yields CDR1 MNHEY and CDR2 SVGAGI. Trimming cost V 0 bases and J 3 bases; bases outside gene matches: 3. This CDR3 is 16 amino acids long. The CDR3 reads CASSYSMGLAEETQYF. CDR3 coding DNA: TGTGCCAGCAGTTACTCGATGGGACTAGCGGAAGAGACCCAGTACTTC.

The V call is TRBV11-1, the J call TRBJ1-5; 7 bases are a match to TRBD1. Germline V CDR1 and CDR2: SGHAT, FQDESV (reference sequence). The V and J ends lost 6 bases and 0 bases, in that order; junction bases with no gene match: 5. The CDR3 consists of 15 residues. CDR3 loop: CASSSTGNSNQPQHF. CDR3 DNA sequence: TGTGCCAGCAGTTCGACAGGGAATAGCAATCAGCCCCAGCATTTT.

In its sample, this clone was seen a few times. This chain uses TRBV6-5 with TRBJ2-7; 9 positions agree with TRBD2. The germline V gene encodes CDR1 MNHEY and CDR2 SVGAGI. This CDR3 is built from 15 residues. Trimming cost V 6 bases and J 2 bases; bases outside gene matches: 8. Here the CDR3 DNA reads TGTGCCAGCAGCTACAGTTCTAGCGGGGCCTACGAGCAGTACTTC. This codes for CASSYSSSGAYEQYF.

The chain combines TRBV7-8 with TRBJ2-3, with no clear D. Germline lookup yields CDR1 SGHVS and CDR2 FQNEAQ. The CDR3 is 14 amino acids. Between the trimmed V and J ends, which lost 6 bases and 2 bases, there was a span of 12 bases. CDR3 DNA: TGTGCCAGCAGTCGGGTCGAGACCACAGATACGCAGTATTTT. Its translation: CASSRVETTDTQYF.